This TCR beta chain derives from a study of blood T cells in healthy people across ages. A second PCR, run for roughly 7 to 12 cycles, used a sample-barcoded 5' primer plus a J-beta primer mix. Each CDR3 protein gets one entry after TCRdb re-called the 5' RACE reads with MiXCR. In the table there are 1.8 million or so distinct CDR3 sequences, around 40% of which are singletons. Approximately 10 milliliters was the volume of peripheral blood drawn from each donor. The receptor was derived from a human donor in good health. Sequencing was carried out using blood.

CDR3 sequence reads: CASSLQTGLNQPQHF. The CDR3 DNA follows: TGTGCCAGCAGCCTACAAACAGGGCTCAATCAGCCCCAGCATTTT. This chain uses TRBV7-6 with TRBJ1-5, with D possibly matching TRBD1 (6 bases). V lost 5 bases, J lost 3 bases, and 14 bases lay in between. In germline, CDR1 is SGHVS, CDR2 FNYEAQ. The CDR3 has 15 residues.